This TCR beta chain was captured by sequencing in a study of blood T cell repertoires in COVID-19. Background on the study: PBMCs, B-cell-depleted T cells, or T cells were the source of the cDNA or gDNA that made up the material.

Trimming shortened V by 5 bases and J by 7 bases, and 18 bases separated the two germline ends. Germline CDR1 is SGHRS and CDR2 is YFSETQ. CDR3 length equals 15 residues. In the source study's methods: Amplifying reference gene primers gave estimates of nucleated cell counts. Sequenced by immunoSEQ multiplex PCR; TCRdb stores in-frame clones only, minus some. V and J calls and clone size come straight from that table; D and trimming were deduced from the DNA. Among some 200,000 clones listed, less than 90% were seen once. This TCR derives from a woman older than 75 with active or convalescent COVID-19. This chain uses TRBV5-1 with TRBJ2-2, with D tentatively TRBD2 (6 bases). The sequenced sample was peripheral blood. CDR3: CASSSGTRTFGELFF. The CDR3 DNA reads TGCGCCAGCAGTTCCGGGACTCGAACCTTCGGGGAGCTGTTTTTT. Supplemented by reference TRBV5-1 and TRBJ2-2, the full variable domain reads KAGVTQTPRYLIKTRGQQVTLSCSPISGHRSVSWYQQTPGQGLQFLFEYFSETQRNKGNFPGRFSGRQFSNSRSEMNVSTLELGDSALYLCASSSGTRTFGELFFGEGSRLTVL.